This T cell receptor beta chain was sequenced in a study of blood T cells in healthy people across ages. V lost 6 bases and J lost 0, with 12 bases in between. The CDR3 covers 15 residues. CDR1 is SEHNR and CDR2 is FQNEAQ in the germline V gene (reference sequence). This clonotype has only a few counts. Using a J-beta primer mix together with a sample-barcoded 5' primer, a second PCR was run for about 6 to 11 cycles. TCRdb reprocessed the 5' RACE reads with MiXCR, giving one entry per CDR3 protein. The data show about 560,000 distinct CDR3 sequences, with about 25% seen just once and 3% to 4% held by the top ten. Separately, the same data were catalogued under a study of T cells of mothers and their children. From that report: Mothers yielded over 9 million CDR3 reads, children some 3 million each. In both related and unrelated pairs, TCR recombination output is shaped similarly by thymic selection.

This chain joins TRBV7-9 and TRBJ2-1; D call uncertain. The source material was blood. The TCR originated in a boy aged 2 to 10 in good health. The CDR3 reads CASRAIGASYNEQFF. The CDR3 region has the DNA TGTGCCAGCAGGGCTATCGGAGCCTCCTACAATGAGCAGTTCTTC.